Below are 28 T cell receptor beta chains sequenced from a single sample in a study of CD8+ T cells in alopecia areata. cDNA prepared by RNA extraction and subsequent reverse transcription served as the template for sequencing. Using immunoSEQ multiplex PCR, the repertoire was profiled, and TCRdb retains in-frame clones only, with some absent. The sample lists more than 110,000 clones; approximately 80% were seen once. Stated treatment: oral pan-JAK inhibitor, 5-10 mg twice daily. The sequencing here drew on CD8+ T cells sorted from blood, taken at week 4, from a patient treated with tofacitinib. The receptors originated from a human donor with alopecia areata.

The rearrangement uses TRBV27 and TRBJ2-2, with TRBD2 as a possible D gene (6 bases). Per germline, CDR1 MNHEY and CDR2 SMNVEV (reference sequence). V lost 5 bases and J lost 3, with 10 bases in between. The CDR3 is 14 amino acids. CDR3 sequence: CASSPGLHTGELFF. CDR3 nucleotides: TGTGCCAGCAGTCCGGGACTTCACACCGGGGAGCTGTTTTTT.

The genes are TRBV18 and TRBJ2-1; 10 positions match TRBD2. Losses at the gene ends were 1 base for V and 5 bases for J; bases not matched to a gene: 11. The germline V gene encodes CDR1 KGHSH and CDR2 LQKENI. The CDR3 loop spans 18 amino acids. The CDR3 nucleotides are TGTGCCAGCTCACCACGGGAGCGGGGGGGCCGTGGGCACAATGAGCAGTTCTTC. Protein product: CASSPRERGGRGHNEQFF.

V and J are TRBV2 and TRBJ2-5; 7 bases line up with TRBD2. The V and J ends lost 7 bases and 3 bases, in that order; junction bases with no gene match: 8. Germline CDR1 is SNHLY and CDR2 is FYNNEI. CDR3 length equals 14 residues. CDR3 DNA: TGTGCCAGCATTGGCGGGACTACGAAAGAGACCCAGTACTTC. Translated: CASIGGTTKETQYF.

CDR3 DNA: TGTGCCAGCAGCCACCTGGGCTTTAACTACGAGCAGTACTTC. Protein product: CASSHLGFNYEQYF. The chain carries TRBV7-8 and TRBJ2-7; D not resolved. Germline assignment: CDR1 SGHVS and CDR2 FQNEAQ. This CDR3 contains 14 residues. V lost 5 bases and J lost 3, with 14 bases in between.

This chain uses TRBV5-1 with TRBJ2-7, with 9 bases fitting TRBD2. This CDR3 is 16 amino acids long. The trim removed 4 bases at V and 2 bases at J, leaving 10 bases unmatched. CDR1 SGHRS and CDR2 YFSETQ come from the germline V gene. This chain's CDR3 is CASSLGPSGEAYEQYF. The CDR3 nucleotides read TGCGCCAGCAGCCTGGGTCCTAGCGGGGAAGCCTACGAGCAGTACTTC.

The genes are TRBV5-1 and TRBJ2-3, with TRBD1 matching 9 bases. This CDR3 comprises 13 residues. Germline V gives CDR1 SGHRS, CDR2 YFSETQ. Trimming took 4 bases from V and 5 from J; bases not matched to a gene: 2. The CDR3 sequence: CASSTTGGDTQYF. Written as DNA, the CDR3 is TGCGCCAGCAGCACGACAGGGGGAGATACGCAGTATTTT.

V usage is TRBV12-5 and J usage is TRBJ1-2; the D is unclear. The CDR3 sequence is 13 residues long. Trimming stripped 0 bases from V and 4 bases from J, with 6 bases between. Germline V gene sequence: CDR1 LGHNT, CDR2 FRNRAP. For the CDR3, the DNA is TGTGCTAGTGGTTTGGTACCGACCTATGGCTACACCTTC. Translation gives CASGLVPTYGYTF.

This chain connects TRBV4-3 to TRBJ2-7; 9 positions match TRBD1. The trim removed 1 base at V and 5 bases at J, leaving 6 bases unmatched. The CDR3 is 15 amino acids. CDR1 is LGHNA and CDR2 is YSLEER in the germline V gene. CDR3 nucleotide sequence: TGCGCCAGCAGCCAAGGGGGACAGGGAATCCACGAGCAGTACTTC. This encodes CASSQGGQGIHEQYF.

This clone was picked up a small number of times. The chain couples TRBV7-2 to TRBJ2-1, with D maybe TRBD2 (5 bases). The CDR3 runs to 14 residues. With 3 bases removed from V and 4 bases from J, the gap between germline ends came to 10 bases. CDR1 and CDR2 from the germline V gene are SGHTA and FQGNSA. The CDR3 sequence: CASSFPGWYNEQFF. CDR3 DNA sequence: TGTGCCAGCAGCTTTCCGGGGTGGTACAATGAGCAGTTCTTC. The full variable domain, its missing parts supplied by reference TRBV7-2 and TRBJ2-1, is GAGVSQSPSNKVTEKGKDVELRCDPISGHTALYWYRQSLGQGLEFLIYFQGNSAPDKSGLPSDRFSAERTGGSVSTLTIQRTQQEDSAVYLCASSFPGWYNEQFFGPGTRLTVL.

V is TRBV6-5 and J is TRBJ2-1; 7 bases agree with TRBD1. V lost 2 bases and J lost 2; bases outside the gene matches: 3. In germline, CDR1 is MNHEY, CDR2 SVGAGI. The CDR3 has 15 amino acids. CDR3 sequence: CASSYQGDAYNEQFF. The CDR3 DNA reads TGTGCCAGCAGTTACCAGGGGGACGCCTACAATGAGCAGTTCTTC.

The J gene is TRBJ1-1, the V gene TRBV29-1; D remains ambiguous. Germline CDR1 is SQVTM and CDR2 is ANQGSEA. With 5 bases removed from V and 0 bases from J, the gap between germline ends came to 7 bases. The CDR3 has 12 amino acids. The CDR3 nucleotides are TGCAGCGTTCTACCGATGAACACTGAAGCTTTCTTT. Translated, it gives CSVLPMNTEAFF. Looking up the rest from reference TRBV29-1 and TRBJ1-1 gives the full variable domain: SAVISQKPSRDICQRGTSLTIQCQVDSQVTMMFWYRQQPGQSLTLIATANQGSEATYESGFVIDKFPISRPNLTFSTLTVSNMSPEDSSIYLCSVLPMNTEAFFGQGTRLTVV.

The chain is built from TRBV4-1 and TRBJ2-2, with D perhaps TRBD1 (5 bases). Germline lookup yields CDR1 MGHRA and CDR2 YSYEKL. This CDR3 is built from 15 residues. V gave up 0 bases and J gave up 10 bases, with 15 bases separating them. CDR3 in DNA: TGCGCCAGCAGCCAAGATATTGGCAGGGCAGAGGAGCTGTTTTTT. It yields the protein CASSQDIGRAEELFF.

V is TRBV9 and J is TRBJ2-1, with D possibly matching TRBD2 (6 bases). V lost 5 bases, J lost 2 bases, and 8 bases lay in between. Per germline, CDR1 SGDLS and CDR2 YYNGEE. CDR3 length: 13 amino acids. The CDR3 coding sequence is TGTGCCAGCAGGGGGGGAGCCTACAATGAGCAGTTCTTC. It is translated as CASRGGAYNEQFF.

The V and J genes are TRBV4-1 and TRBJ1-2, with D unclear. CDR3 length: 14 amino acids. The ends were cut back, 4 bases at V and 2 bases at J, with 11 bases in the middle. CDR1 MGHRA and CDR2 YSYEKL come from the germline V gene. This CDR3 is CASSPNRGNYGYTF. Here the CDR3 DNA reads TGCGCCAGCAGCCCCAACCGCGGCAACTATGGCTACACCTTC.

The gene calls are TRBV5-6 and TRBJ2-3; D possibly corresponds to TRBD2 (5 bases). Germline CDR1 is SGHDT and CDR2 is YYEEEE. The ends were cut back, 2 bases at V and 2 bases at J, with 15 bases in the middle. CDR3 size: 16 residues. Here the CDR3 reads CASSFLPAVFTDTQYF. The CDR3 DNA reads TGTGCCAGCAGCTTCCTTCCAGCGGTCTTCACAGATACGCAGTATTTT.

This CDR3 reads CASSRGGQGDTEAFF. The CDR3 nucleotides are TGCGCCAGCAGCCGAGGGGGACAGGGCGACACTGAAGCTTTCTTT. The chain carries TRBV4-1 and TRBJ1-1, with 9 positions matching TRBD1. V was pared by 4 bases and J by 3 bases, with 6 bases of the junction left unmatched. CDR1 MGHRA and CDR2 YSYEKL come from the germline V gene. There are 15 residues in the CDR3.

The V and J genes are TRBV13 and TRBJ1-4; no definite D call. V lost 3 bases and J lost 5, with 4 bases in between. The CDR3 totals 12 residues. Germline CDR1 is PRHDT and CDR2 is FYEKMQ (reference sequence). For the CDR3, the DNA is TGTGCCAGCAGCTTTCTAAATGAAAAACTGTTTTTT. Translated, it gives CASSFLNEKLFF.

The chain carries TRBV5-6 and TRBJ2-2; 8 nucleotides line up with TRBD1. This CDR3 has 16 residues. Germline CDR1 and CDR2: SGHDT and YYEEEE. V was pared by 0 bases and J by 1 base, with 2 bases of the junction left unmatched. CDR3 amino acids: CASSLGTGWNTGELFF. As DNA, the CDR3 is TGTGCCAGCAGCTTGGGGACAGGGTGGAACACCGGGGAGCTGTTTTTT.

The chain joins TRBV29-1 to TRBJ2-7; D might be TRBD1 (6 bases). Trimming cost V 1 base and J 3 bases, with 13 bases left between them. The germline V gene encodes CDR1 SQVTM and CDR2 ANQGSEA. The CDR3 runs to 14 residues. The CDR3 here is CSVEVAGRGYEQYF. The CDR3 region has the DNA TGCAGCGTTGAAGTGGCCGGCAGGGGCTACGAGCAGTACTTC.

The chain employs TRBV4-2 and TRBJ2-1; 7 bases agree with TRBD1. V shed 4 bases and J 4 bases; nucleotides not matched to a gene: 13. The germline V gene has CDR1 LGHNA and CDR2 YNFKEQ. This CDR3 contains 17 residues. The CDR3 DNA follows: TGTGCCAGCAGCCTCACCGGTGACAGGGTGGGTTACAATGAGCAGTTCTTC. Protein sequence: CASSLTGDRVGYNEQFF.

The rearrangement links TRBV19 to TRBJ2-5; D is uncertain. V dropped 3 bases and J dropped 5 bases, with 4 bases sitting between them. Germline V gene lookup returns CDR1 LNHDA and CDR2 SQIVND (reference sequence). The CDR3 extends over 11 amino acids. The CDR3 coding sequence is TGTGCCAGTAGTATGTGGGAGACCCAGTACTTC. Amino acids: CASSMWETQYF.

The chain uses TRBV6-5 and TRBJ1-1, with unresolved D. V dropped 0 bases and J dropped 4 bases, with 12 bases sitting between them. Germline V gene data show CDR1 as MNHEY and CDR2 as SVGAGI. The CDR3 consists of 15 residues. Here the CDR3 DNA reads TGTGCCAGCAGTTACTCGGCTGGGAGTCGCACTGAAGCTTTCTTT. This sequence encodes CASSYSAGSRTEAFF.

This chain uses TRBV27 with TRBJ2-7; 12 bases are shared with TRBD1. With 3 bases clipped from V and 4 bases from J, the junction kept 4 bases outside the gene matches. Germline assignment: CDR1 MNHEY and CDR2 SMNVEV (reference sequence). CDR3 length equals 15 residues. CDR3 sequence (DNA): TGTGCCAGCAGTTTGGGACAGGGGGCGGGATACGAGCAGTACTTC. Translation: CASSLGQGAGYEQYF.

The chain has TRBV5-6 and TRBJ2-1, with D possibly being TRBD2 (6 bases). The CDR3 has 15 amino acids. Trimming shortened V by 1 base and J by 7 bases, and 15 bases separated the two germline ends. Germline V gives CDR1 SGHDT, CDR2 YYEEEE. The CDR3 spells CASSLIPGSNNEQFF. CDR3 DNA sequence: TGTGCCAGCAGCTTGATCCCCGGGAGTAATAATGAGCAGTTCTTC.

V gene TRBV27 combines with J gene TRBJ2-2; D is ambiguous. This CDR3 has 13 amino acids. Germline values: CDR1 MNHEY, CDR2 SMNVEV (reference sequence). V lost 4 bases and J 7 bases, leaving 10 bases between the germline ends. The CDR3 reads CASSYPGFGELFF. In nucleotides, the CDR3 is TGTGCCAGCAGTTACCCGGGTTTCGGGGAGCTGTTTTTT.

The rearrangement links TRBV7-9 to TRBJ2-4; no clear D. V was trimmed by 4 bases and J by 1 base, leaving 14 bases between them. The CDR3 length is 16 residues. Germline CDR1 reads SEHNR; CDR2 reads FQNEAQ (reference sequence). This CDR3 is CASSYSLADAKNIQYF. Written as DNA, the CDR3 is TGTGCCAGCAGCTACAGCCTCGCCGATGCCAAAAACATTCAGTACTTC.

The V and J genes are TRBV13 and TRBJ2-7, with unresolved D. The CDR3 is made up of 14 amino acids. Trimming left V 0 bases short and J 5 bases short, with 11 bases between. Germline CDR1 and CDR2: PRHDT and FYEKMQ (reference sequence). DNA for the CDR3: TGTGCCAGCAGCTTAGGCGTAGCTTCCCACGAGCAGTACTTC. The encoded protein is CASSLGVASHEQYF.

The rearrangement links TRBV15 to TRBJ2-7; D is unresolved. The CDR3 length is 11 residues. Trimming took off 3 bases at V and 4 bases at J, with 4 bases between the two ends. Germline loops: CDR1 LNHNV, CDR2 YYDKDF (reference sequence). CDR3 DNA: TGTGCCACCAGCAGTGGATACGAGCAGTACTTC. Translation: CATSSGYEQYF.